This T cell receptor (beta chain) was documented in a study of T cells after yellow fever vaccination. TCRdb processed the 5' RACE reads anew with MiXCR; each CDR3 protein has one entry. The sample yields hundreds of thousands of distinct CDR3 sequences, under 15% seen once. This clonotype appeared many times. Sequences were derived from CD4+ T cells sorted from PBMCs, sampled 15 days after the yellow fever booster vaccination. The TCR was taken from a man younger than 30 who received the YFV17D yellow fever vaccine.

The CDR3 sequence: CASSRTSAHEQYF. The CDR3 region has the DNA TGTGCCAGCAGCCGGACTAGCGCCCACGAGCAGTACTTC. The chain carries TRBV14 and TRBJ2-7, with 9 bases that match TRBD2. The V segment lost 4 bases and the J segment 5 bases; nucleotides outside the gene matches: 3. Germline CDR1 is SGHDN and CDR2 is FVKESK. The CDR3 runs 13 residues.